The clone carrying this TCR beta chain is medium-sized in the sample. The data derive from a study of immune heterogeneity within non-small cell lung tumors. With 600 ng used per sample, the template was genomic DNA from bulk tumor. While surgery was under way, several biopsies spaced far apart were taken per primary tumor. Newly diagnosed with untreated non-small cell lung cancer, the patients underwent curative surgery. Multiplex PCR amplified the TCR beta CDR3 region. Its first round ran for around 11 cycles with 32 V and 13 J primers. MiXCR was run by TCRdb on the multiplex PCR reads, yielding one entry per CDR3 protein. The repertoire holds thousands of distinct CDR3 sequences, with 20% to 25% as singletons. Trimming took 3 bases from V and 3 from J, leaving 21 bases between them. This CDR3 has 17 residues. The germline gives CDR1 MDHEN, CDR2 SYDVKM.

The sequence was collected from a man aged 55 to 70 with non-small cell lung cancer. The specimen was lung tumor tissue. V and J are TRBV28 and TRBJ2-7, with a tentative D call TRBD2 (5 bases). The CDR3 DNA follows: TGTGCCAGCAGTTTTTACCCGGACCTCCTGGACTTCTACGAGCAGTACTTC. Translation gives CASSFYPDLLDFYEQYF.